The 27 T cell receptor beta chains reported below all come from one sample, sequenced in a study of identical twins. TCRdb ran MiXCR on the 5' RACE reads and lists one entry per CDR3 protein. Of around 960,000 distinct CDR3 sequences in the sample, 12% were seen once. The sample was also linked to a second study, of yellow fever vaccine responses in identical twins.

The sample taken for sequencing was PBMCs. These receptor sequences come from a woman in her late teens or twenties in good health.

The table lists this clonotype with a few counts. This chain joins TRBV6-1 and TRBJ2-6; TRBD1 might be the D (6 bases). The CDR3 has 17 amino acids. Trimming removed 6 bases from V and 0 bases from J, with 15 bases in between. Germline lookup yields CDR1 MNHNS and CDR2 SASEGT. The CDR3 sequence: CASRIGTLNSGANVLTF. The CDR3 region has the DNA TGTGCCAGCAGGATCGGGACACTCAACTCTGGGGCCAACGTCCTGACTTTC.

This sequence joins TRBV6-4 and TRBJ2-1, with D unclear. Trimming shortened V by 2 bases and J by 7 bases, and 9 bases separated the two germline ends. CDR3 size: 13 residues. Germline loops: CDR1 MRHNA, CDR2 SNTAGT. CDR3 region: CASSDSLGNEQFF. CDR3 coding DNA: TGTGCCAGCAGTGACAGCCTAGGGAATGAGCAGTTCTTC.

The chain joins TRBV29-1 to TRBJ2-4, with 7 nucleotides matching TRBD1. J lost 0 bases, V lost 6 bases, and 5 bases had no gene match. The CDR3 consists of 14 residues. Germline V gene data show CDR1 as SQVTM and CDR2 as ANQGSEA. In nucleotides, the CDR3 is TGCAGCGTACAGGGGCGATTAGCCAAAAACATTCAGTACTTC. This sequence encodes CSVQGRLAKNIQYF. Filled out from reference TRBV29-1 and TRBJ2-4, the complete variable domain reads SAVISQKPSRDICQRGTSLTIQCQVDSQVTMMFWYRQQPGQSLTLIATANQGSEATYESGFVIDKFPISRPNLTFSTLTVSNMSPEDSSIYLCSVQGRLAKNIQYFGAGTRLSVL.

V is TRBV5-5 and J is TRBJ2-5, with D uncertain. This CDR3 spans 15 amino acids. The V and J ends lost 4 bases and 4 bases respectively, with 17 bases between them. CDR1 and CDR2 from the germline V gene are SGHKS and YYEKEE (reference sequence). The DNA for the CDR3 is TGTGCCAGCAGCCCCGAGACGGAAAAGCGAGAGACCCAGTACTTC. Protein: CASSPETEKRETQYF.

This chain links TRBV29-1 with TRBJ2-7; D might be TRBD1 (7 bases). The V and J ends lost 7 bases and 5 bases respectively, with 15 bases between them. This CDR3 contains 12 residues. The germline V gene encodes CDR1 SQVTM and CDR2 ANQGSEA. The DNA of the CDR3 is TGCAGCGCTGGCGACAGGGAGGACGAGCAGTACTTC. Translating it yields CSAGDREDEQYF.

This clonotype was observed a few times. The CDR3 region is CASSQEGGRNSYNEQFF. CDR3 coding DNA: TGCGCCAGCAGCCAAGAGGGGGGCCGAAACTCCTACAATGAGCAGTTCTTC. The V gene is TRBV4-1, the J gene TRBJ2-1; tentatively, D is TRBD1 or TRBD2 (6 bases each). The V end lost 0 bases, the J end lost 0 bases, and 12 bases lay between the germline ends. The CDR3 extends over 17 amino acids. Germline V CDR1 and CDR2: MGHRA, YSYEKL.

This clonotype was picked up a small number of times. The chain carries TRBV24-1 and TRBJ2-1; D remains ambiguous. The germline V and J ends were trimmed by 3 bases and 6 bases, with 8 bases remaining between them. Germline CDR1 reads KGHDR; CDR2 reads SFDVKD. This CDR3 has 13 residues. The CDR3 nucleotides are TGTGCCACCAGTGATGGGTTTTCCAATGAGCAGTTCTTC. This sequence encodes CATSDGFSNEQFF.

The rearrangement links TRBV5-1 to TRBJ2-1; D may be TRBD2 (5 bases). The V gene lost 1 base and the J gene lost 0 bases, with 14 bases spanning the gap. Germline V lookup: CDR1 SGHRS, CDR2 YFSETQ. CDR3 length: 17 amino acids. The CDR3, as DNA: TGCGCCAGCAGCTTGTTGGAGCGGATTAGCTCCTACAATGAGCAGTTCTTC. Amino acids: CASSLLERISSYNEQFF. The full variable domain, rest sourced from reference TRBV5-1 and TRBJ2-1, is KAGVTQTPRYLIKTRGQQVTLSCSPISGHRSVSWYQQTPGQGLQFLFEYFSETQRNKGNFPGRFSGRQFSNSRSEMNVSTLELGDSALYLCASSLLERISSYNEQFFGPGTRLTVL.

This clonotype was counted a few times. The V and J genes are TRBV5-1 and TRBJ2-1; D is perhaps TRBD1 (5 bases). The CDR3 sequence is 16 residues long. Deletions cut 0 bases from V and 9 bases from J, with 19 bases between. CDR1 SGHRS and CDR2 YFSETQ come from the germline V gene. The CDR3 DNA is TGCGCCAGCAGCTTGGAAACGGCAGGGTTGCTTGGTGAGCAGTTCTTC. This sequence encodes CASSLETAGLLGEQFF.

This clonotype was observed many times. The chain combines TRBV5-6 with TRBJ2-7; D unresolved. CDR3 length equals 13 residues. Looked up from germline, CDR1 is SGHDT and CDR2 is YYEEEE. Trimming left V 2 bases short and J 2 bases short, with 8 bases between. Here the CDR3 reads CASSLNRAYEQYV. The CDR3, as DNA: TGTGCCAGCAGCTTAAACAGAGCCTACGAGCAGTACGTC.

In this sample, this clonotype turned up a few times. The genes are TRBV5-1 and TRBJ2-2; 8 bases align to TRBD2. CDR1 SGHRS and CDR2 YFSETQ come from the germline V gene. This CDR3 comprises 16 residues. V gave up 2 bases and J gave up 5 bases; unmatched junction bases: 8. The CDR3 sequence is CASSFEAGGWTGELFF. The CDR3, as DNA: TGCGCCAGCAGCTTCGAGGCGGGGGGATGGACCGGGGAGCTGTTTTTT. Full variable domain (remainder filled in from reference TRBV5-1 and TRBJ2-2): KAGVTQTPRYLIKTRGQQVTLSCSPISGHRSVSWYQQTPGQGLQFLFEYFSETQRNKGNFPGRFSGRQFSNSRSEMNVSTLELGDSALYLCASSFEAGGWTGELFFGEGSRLTVL.

The CDR3 bases are TGTGCCAGCAGTTTAGACACACAGGGGGCGCACCTAGATACGCAGTATTTT. Translating gives CASSLDTQGAHLDTQYF. V is TRBV28 and J is TRBJ2-3; 9 bases agree with TRBD1. Germline trimming cut 2 bases from V and 5 bases from J; bases unmatched to any gene: 11. The CDR3 is made up of 17 amino acids. Germline CDR1 reads MDHEN; CDR2 reads SYDVKM.

The CDR3 coding sequence is TGCAGCGTCCATACAGGGGGCGATAGCGGGAGTGCCGGGGAGCTGTTTTTT. It encodes CSVHTGGDSGSAGELFF. J is TRBJ2-2 and V is TRBV29-1; tentatively, D is TRBD1 or TRBD2 (9 bases each). The CDR3 totals 17 residues. The ends were cut back, 6 bases at V and 6 bases at J, with 26 bases in the middle. Germline CDR1 is SQVTM and CDR2 is ANQGSEA.

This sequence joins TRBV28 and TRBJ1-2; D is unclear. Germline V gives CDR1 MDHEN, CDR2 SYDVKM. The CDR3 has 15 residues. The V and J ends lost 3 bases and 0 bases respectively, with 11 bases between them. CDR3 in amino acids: CASSLVGKANYGYTF. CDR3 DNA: TGTGCCAGCAGTTTGGTAGGGAAGGCTAACTATGGCTACACCTTC.

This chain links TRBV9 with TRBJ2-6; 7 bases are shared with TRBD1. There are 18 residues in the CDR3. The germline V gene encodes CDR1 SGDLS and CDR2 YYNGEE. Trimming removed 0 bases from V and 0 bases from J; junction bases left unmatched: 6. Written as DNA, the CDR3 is TGTGCCAGCAGCGTAGGTTCCGGGACAGCCTCTGGGGCCAACGTCCTGACTTTC. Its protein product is CASSVGSGTASGANVLTF.

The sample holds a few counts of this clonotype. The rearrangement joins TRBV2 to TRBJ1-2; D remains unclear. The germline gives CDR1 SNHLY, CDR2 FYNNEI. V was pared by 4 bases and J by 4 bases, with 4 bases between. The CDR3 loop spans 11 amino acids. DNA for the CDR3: TGTGCCAGCAGTGTAGTCTATGGCTACACCTTC. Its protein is CASSVVYGYTF.

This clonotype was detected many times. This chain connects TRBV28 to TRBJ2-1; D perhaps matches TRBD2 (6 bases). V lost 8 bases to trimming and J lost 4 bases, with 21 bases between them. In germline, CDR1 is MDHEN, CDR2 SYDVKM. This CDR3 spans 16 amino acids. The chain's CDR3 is CASGLFVLAAYNEQFF. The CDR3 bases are TGTGCCAGCGGTCTCTTCGTCTTAGCGGCATACAATGAGCAGTTCTTC.

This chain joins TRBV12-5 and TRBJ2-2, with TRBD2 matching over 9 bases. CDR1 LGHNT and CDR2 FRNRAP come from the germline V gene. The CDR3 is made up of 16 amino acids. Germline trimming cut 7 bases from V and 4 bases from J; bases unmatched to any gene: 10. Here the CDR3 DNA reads TGTGCTAGTGCCAGTTACGGGACTAGCATCACCGGGGAGCTGTTTTTT. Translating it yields CASASYGTSITGELFF.

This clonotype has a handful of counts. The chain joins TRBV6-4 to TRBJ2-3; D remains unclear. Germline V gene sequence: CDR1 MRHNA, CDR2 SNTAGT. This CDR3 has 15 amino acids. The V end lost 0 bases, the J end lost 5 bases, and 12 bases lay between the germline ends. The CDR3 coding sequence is TGTGCCAGCAGTGACTCGGGGTACAAGAGAGATACGCAGTATTTT. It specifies CASSDSGYKRDTQYF.

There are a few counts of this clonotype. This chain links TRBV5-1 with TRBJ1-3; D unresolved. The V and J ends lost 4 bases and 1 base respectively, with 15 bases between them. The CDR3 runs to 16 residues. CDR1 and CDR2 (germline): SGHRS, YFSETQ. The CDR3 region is CASSASGRKSGNTIYF. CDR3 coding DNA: TGCGCCAGCAGCGCGAGCGGGCGGAAGTCTGGAAACACCATATATTTT.

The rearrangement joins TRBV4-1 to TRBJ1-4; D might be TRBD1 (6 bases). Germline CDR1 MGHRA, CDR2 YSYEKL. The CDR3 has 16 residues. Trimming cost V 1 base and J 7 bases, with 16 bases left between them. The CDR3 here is CASSQVGGRAVEKLFF. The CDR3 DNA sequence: TGCGCCAGCAGCCAAGTTGGGGGCCGCGCGGTTGAAAAACTGTTTTTT.

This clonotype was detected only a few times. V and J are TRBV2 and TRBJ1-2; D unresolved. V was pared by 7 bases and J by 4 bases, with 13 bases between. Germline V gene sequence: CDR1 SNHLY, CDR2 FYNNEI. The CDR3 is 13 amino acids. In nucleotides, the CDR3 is TGTGCCAGCAATCTCGTCGACTTCTATGGCTACACCTTC. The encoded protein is CASNLVDFYGYTF.

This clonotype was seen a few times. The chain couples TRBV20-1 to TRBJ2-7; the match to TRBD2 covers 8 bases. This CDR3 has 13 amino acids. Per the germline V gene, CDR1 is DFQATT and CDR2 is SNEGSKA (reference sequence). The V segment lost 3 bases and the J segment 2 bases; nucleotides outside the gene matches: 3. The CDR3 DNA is TGCAGTGCTAGGGAGGGACTAGCCTACGAGCAGTACTTC. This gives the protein CSAREGLAYEQYF.

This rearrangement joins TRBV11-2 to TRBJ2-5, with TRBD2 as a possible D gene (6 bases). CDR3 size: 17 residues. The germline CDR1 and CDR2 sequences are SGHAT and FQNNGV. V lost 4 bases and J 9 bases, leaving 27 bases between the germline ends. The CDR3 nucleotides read TGTGCCAGCAGCTCCCATCCGAAGGGACTTCGGGCTCGGGCCCAGTACTTC. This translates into CASSSHPKGLRARAQYF.

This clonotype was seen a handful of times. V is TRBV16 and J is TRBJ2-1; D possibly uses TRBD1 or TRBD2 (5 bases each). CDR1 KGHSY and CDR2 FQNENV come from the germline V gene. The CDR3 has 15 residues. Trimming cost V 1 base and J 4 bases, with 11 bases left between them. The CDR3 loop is CASSQFGAQYNEQFF. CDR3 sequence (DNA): TGTGCCAGCAGCCAATTCGGGGCCCAATACAATGAGCAGTTCTTC.

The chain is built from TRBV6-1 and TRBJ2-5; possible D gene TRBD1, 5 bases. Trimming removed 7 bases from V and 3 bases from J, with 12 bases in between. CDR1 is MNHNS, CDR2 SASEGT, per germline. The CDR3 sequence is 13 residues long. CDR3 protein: CASTRRGEETQYF. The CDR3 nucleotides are TGTGCCAGCACCCGAAGGGGTGAAGAGACCCAGTACTTC.

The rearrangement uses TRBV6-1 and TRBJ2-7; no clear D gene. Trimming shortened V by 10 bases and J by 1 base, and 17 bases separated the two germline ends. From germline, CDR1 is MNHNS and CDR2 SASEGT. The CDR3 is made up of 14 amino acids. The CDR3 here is CATTPGWGSYEQYF. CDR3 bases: TGTGCCACCACGCCAGGTTGGGGATCCTACGAGCAGTACTTC.